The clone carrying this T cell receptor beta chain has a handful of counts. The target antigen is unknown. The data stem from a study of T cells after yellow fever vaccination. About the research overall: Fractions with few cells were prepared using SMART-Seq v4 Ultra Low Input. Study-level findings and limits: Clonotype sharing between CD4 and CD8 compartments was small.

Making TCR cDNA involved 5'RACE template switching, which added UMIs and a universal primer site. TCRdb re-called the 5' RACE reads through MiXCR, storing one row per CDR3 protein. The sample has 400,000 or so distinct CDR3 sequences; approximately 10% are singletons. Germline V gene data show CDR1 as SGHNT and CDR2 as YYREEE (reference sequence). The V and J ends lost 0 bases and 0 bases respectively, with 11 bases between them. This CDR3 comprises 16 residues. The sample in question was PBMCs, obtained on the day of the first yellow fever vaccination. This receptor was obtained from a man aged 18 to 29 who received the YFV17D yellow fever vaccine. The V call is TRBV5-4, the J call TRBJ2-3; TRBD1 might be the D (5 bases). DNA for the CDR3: TGTGCCAGCAGCTTGGGACAGAAAACTAGCACAGATACGCAGTATTTT. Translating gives CASSLGQKTSTDTQYF.